This TCR beta chain came from a study of radiotherapy plus CTLA-4 blockade in lung cancer. Study background: Objective responses occurred in around 18% of patients; 31% had disease control.

Ipilimumab CTLA-4 blockade and focal radiation were given to patients with chemo-refractory metastatic non-small-cell lung cancer. In germline, CDR1 is SNHLY, CDR2 FYNNEI. Losses at the gene ends were 7 bases for V and 7 bases for J; bases not matched to a gene: 7. The CDR3 extends over 13 amino acids. A word on this clone: Its antigen is as yet unknown.

TCRdb's copy holds only in-frame clones and misses some; the assay was immunoSEQ multiplex PCR. The data hold about 88,000 clones, with roughly 78% observed a single time. Study-level findings and limits: Reports identified early blood T cell clone dynamics, with interferon-beta, as the best response predictor. Following radiotherapy plus ipilimumab, tumor-derived TCR clones expanded in the blood.

Sequences were derived from peripheral blood, sampled from a patient treated with radiotherapy plus ipilimumab. The TCR was taken from a human donor with non-small cell lung cancer that progressed on radiotherapy plus ipilimumab. The chain joins TRBV2 to TRBJ2-1, with 7 bases fitting TRBD2. CDR3 coding DNA: TGTGCCAGCACCTCGGGGGAGGGGAATGAGCAGTTCTTC. This codes for CASTSGEGNEQFF.